This T cell receptor (beta chain) was retrieved from a study of T cells in Graves' hyperthyroidism and ophthalmopathy. The table lists this clonotype with a few counts. Its target is not known. Amplified TCR beta CDR3 regions came from RNA transcripts. The HTBI primer set was used in a first-round RT-PCR of the TCR CDR3. MiXCR was run by TCRdb on the multiplex PCR reads, yielding one entry per CDR3 protein. The sample lists 700,000 to 950,000 distinct CDR3 sequences, about a third seen once, with roughly 30% in the top ten. In patients aged 18 to 65, hyperthyroidism was newly diagnosed, with duration under 2 months. A roughly 10 ml volume of fresh peripheral blood provided the PBMCs. Study outcomes and limitations: Ophthalmopathy was separated from stable hyperthyroidism by a 13 V-J model. Before onset, ophthalmopathy was predicted by the model a median around 6 months earlier.

Sequencing input: blood. The source is a woman aged 40 to 55 with Graves' hyperthyroidism.

The CDR3 nucleotides are TGCGCCAGCAGAGAGACAGGGAGTCCGAACACTGAAGCTTTCTTT. This gives the protein CASRETGSPNTEAFF. The V gene is TRBV5-1, the J gene TRBJ1-1; 7 positions match TRBD1. Trimming cost V 5 bases and J 1 base; bases outside gene matches: 8. Germline V gene data show CDR1 as SGHRS and CDR2 as YFSETQ. This CDR3 region has 15 residues.